The entry that follows covers one TCR beta chain sequence. This record belongs to a study of CD8 T cells in Susac syndrome. About the research overall: Treatment at blood withdrawal was none, corticosteroids, or intravenous immunoglobulin alone in Susac syndrome patients.

Random hexamers primed reverse transcription of about 0.5 to 1 ug RNA. It was immunoSEQ multiplex PCR that amplified TCR beta CDR3 across 54 Vbeta and 13 Jbeta. Via MiXCR, TCRdb re-called the immunoSEQ multiplex PCR reads, giving one row per CDR3 protein. This sample has around 110,000 distinct CDR3 sequences; 96% occur once, and the top ten carry roughly 0.14%. Blood CD8+ and CD4+ T cells underwent high-throughput TCR beta sequencing. With 5 bases removed from V and 2 bases from J, the gap between germline ends came to 10 bases. The CDR3 length is 14 residues. Germline loops: CDR1 SGHTA, CDR2 FQGNSA.

This receptor was obtained from a human donor with Susac syndrome. This chain joins TRBV7-2 and TRBJ2-4; maybe TRBD2 (6 bases). Input material: CD4+ T cells from PBMCs. The CDR3 DNA reads as TGTGCCAGCAGCGACGGAGGGTCCAAAAACATTCAGTACTTC. Amino acid sequence: CASSDGGSKNIQYF.